The 18 T cell receptor beta chains reported below all come from one sample, sequenced in a study of spatial heterogeneity in lung cancer (dated by TCRdb to the late 2010s). Sample time point, as interpreted from the label and publication: sample taken at primary tumor resection. These receptors have no identified antigens. The method behind the library was 5' RACE. The reads were generated on a NextSeq 500. In TCRdb, the public reads were trimmed at Q25 with fastp and aligned with MiXCR, with productive beta chains retained. Rows merge per CDR3 protein into single entries with the most common DNA and genes. Recorded for this sample are 200 to 250 distinct CDR3 sequences; more than 3.5% of them occurred a single time. The ten largest clones take up around 63% of the sample. General findings and caveats noted by the study authors: The tumor nonsynonymous mutation count correlated with the number of expanded intratumoral alpha and beta TCRs.

The specimen comprised lung tumor tissue, sampled at surgery. The receptors stem from a male donor with early-stage non-small cell lung cancer.

By share of the sample, this clonotype is large (0.1 to 1%). Within a library made for alpha chains, this beta chain is off target, and its count is uninformative. The chain has TRBV28 and TRBJ2-2, with 8 bases that match TRBD1. CDR1 is MDHEN, CDR2 SYDVKM, per germline. The CDR3 runs to 16 residues. V lost 8 bases, J lost 4 bases, and 12 bases stayed unmatched. The CDR3 DNA sequence: TGTGCCAGCCGACAACCCGACAGGGGAGTCACCGGGGAGCTGTTTTTT. As protein: CASRQPDRGVTGELFF.

This clonotype is labeled as large (0.1 to 1%). As an off-target read in a library built for alpha chains, this beta chain has a frequency of little significance. The chain employs TRBV20-1 and TRBJ2-5; tentatively, D is TRBD2 (7 bases). Deletions cut 7 bases from V and 10 bases from J, with 19 bases between. Germline CDR1 reads DFQATT; CDR2 reads SNEGSKA (reference sequence). There are 12 residues in the CDR3. Here the CDR3 reads CSGNLPGEGQYF. For the CDR3, the DNA is TGCAGTGGTAATCTTCCAGGGGAGGGCCAGTACTTC.

This clonotype is large (0.1 to 1%) in the sample. This beta chain is an unintended read in a library built for alpha chains; its size means little. J is TRBJ1-2 and V is TRBV7-2; the D gene is possibly TRBD1 (5 bases). The CDR3 contains 14 residues. Trimming stripped 3 bases from V and 5 bases from J, with 13 bases between. From germline, CDR1 is SGHTA and CDR2 FQGNSA. The CDR3: CASSLGGDGYGYTF. As DNA, the CDR3 is TGTGCCAGCAGCTTGGGAGGGGACGGGTATGGCTACACCTTC.

In its sample, this clonotype is medium-sized. This beta chain represents an off-target read in a library built for alpha chains; its size is of limited meaning. The chain uses TRBV7-2 and TRBJ1-2, with no clear D. Trimming cost V 4 bases and J 2 bases, with 8 bases left between them. The CDR3 has 13 residues. CDR1 SGHTA and CDR2 FQGNSA come from the germline V gene. Here the CDR3 DNA reads TGTGCCAGCAGCTCCCAGTTGAACTATGGCTACACCTTC. Protein product: CASSSQLNYGYTF. The full variable domain, rest sourced from reference TRBV7-2 and TRBJ1-2, is GAGVSQSPSNKVTEKGKDVELRCDPISGHTALYWYRQSLGQGLEFLIYFQGNSAPDKSGLPSDRFSAERTGGSVSTLTIQRTQQEDSAVYLCASSSQLNYGYTFGSGTRLTVV.

This clonotype is judged large (0.1 to 1%). This beta chain appears as a stray read in a library generated for alpha chains; its size is not informative. The rearrangement uses TRBV5-1 and TRBJ1-1; D uncertain. The CDR3 loop spans 13 amino acids. The germline CDR1 and CDR2 sequences are SGHRS and YFSETQ. V was cut by 3 bases and J by 4 bases, with 10 bases left in between. CDR3 residues: CASSSLVGTEAFF. The CDR3 DNA reads TGCGCCAGCAGCTCCCTGGTAGGCACTGAAGCTTTCTTT. Drawing the rest from reference TRBV5-1 and TRBJ1-1, the complete variable domain is KAGVTQTPRYLIKTRGQQVTLSCSPISGHRSVSWYQQTPGQGLQFLFEYFSETQRNKGNFPGRFSGRQFSNSRSEMNVSTLELGDSALYLCASSSLVGTEAFFGQGTRLTVV.

In its sample, this clonotype is medium-sized. This beta chain is off target for a library built for alpha chains, so its abundance means little. The rearrangement links TRBV7-2 to TRBJ2-7; 9 bases map to TRBD2. J was trimmed by 5 bases and V by 6 bases; bases with no gene match: 14. The germline CDR1 and CDR2 sequences are SGHTA and FQGNSA. The CDR3 totals 16 residues. CDR3 coding DNA: TGTGCCAGCAGTCCTCTGAGCGGGGGGATCGTCCACGAGCAGTACTTC. It encodes CASSPLSGGIVHEQYF.

This clonotype is large. A library prepared for alpha chains yielded this beta chain as an off-target read; its size is of little meaning. V is TRBV5-1 and J is TRBJ2-7, with unresolved D. Trimming shortened V by 3 bases and J by 3 bases, and 10 bases separated the two germline ends. Germline V CDR1 and CDR2: SGHRS, YFSETQ. The CDR3 has 13 amino acids. CDR3 bases: TGCGCCAGCAGCTCCAACGGTGGCTACGAGCAGTACTTC. This gives the protein CASSSNGGYEQYF.

This clonotype ranks as hyperexpanded. The library was prepared for alpha chains; this beta chain is a stray read, so its frequency means little. The gene calls are TRBV19 and TRBJ1-5; the match to TRBD1 covers 8 bases. CDR3 length: 15 residues. The V segment lost 8 bases and the J segment 4 bases; nucleotides outside the gene matches: 10. Germline V CDR1 and CDR2: LNHDA, SQIVND (reference sequence). The CDR3 protein is CASGIEDRANQPQHF. In nucleotides, the CDR3 is TGTGCCAGTGGGATCGAGGACAGGGCTAATCAGCCCCAGCATTTT.

This clonotype is medium-sized in the sample. As an off-target read in a library built for alpha chains, this beta chain has a frequency of little significance. The chain couples TRBV18 to TRBJ2-3, with D possibly called TRBD1 or TRBD2 (5 bases each). The germline gives CDR1 KGHSH, CDR2 LQKENI. V gave up 5 bases and J gave up 1 base, with 16 bases separating them. The CDR3 sequence is 16 residues long. This CDR3 reads CASSRDRDPRTDTQYF. The CDR3 nucleotides are TGTGCCAGCTCAAGGGACCGGGACCCTCGCACAGATACGCAGTATTTT. The full variable domain, in which reference TRBV18 and TRBJ2-3 provide the parts outside the CDR3, is NAGVMQNPRHLVRRRGQEARLRCSPMKGHSHVYWYRQLPEEGLKFMVYLQKENIIDESGMPKERFSAEFPKEGPSILRIQQVVRGDSAAYFCASSRDRDPRTDTQYFGPGTRLTVL.

This clonotype is medium-sized by share. In a library made to pick up alpha chains, this beta chain is a stray read with a size that means little. V and J are TRBV20-1 and TRBJ2-7; D is perhaps TRBD1 (6 bases). Per the germline V gene, CDR1 is DFQATT and CDR2 is SNEGSKA (reference sequence). Trimming left V 3 bases short and J 2 bases short, with 17 bases between. The CDR3 is 15 residues long. CDR3 loop: CSASWLQGVTYEQYF. As DNA, the CDR3 is TGCAGTGCTAGTTGGTTACAGGGTGTAACCTACGAGCAGTACTTC.

This clonotype is large in the sample. This beta chain is a stray read from a library made for alpha chains; its abundance is not meaningful. The chain carries TRBV7-2 and TRBJ1-4; 8 nucleotides agree with TRBD1. Germline CDR1 SGHTA, CDR2 FQGNSA. V gave up 4 bases and J gave up 8 bases; unmatched junction bases: 6. The length of the CDR3 is 14 residues. CDR3 amino acids: CASSSGTGGEKLFF. The DNA for the CDR3 is TGTGCCAGCAGCTCCGGGACAGGAGGCGAAAAACTGTTTTTT. The entire variable domain, with the rest obtained from reference TRBV7-2 and TRBJ1-4, is as follows: GAGVSQSPSNKVTEKGKDVELRCDPISGHTALYWYRQSLGQGLEFLIYFQGNSAPDKSGLPSDRFSAERTGGSVSTLTIQRTQQEDSAVYLCASSSGTGGEKLFFGSGTQLSVL.

Judged by abundance, this clonotype is large (0.1 to 1%). Because the library targeted alpha chains, this beta chain is an off-target read whose size means little. The chain couples TRBV6-2 or TRBV6-3 to TRBJ2-1; D might be TRBD2 (5 bases). The CDR3 runs to 11 residues. Germline V gives CDR1 MNHEY, CDR2 SVGEGT. V was trimmed by 6 bases and J by 10 bases, leaving 10 bases between them. Here the CDR3 reads CASRTRGEQFF. DNA of the CDR3: TGTGCCAGCAGAACACGGGGAGAGCAGTTCTTC.

By share of the sample, this clonotype is medium-sized. Being off target in a library aimed at alpha chains, this beta chain has a size of little meaning. This chain joins TRBV19 and TRBJ1-5; 7 nucleotides agree with TRBD1. This CDR3 comprises 14 residues. V was pared by 4 bases and J by 3 bases, with 3 bases of the junction left unmatched. The V gene's germline CDR1 is LNHDA and CDR2 SQIVND (reference sequence). Here the CDR3 reads CASSTTGPNQPQHF. For the CDR3, the DNA is TGTGCCAGTAGTACGACAGGGCCCAATCAGCCCCAGCATTTT. The full variable domain, completed using reference TRBV19 and TRBJ1-5, is DGGITQSPKYLFRKEGQNVTLSCEQNLNHDAMYWYRQDPGQGLRLIYYSQIVNDFQKGDIAEGYSVSREKKESFPLTVTSAQKNPTAFYLCASSTTGPNQPQHFGDGTRLSIL.

In its sample, this clonotype ranks as large. The library was built for alpha chains, so this beta chain is an off-target read and its size means little. The V and J genes are TRBV5-1 and TRBJ1-6; D is possibly TRBD1 (6 bases). Germline lookup yields CDR1 SGHRS and CDR2 YFSETQ. The V end lost 0 bases, the J end lost 2 bases, and 6 bases lay between the germline ends. This CDR3 is built from 15 residues. The CDR3 coding sequence is TGCGCCAGCAGCTTGGGGGACACCTATAATTCACCCCTCCACTTT. Translated: CASSLGDTYNSPLHF.

By frequency in the sample, this clonotype is hyperexpanded. This beta chain came through as a stray read in a library set up for alpha chains, and its size says little. The CDR3 bases are TGTGCCAGCAGTCCCAGCCTCACTCTAGCCAAAAACATTCAGTACTTC. This encodes CASSPSLTLAKNIQYF. This chain connects TRBV27 to TRBJ2-4; D not certain. The V end was cut by 5 bases, the J end by 0 bases, with 14 bases between. This CDR3 is built from 16 residues. Germline V gene lookup returns CDR1 MNHEY and CDR2 SMNVEV (reference sequence).

This clonotype is judged large. Since the library was made to target alpha chains, this beta chain is a stray read and its abundance is not meaningful. CDR3 in DNA: TGTGCCAGCAGTTTAGGGACACAGGAGCAGTTCTTC. Translating it yields CASSLGTQEQFF. V and J are TRBV12-3 or TRBV12-4 and TRBJ2-1; the D gene is possibly TRBD1 (5 bases). V lost 1 base, J lost 10 bases, and 8 bases lay in between. CDR3 length: 12 amino acids.

This clonotype rates as large (0.1 to 1%). Because this beta chain is a stray read in a library intended to capture alpha chains, its abundance should not be given much weight. V usage is TRBV24-1 and J usage is TRBJ2-1; 11 bases are shared with TRBD2. Per germline, CDR1 KGHDR and CDR2 SFDVKD. This CDR3 has 14 residues. The junction had 3 bases not matched to a gene; V was cut back by 5 bases and J by 7 bases. This chain's CDR3 is CATSGLAGRNEQFF. The CDR3 DNA sequence: TGTGCCACCAGTGGACTAGCGGGGAGGAATGAGCAGTTCTTC.

By share of the sample, this clonotype is large. For a library built for alpha chains, this beta chain is a stray read; little rests on its size. This chain links TRBV5-5 with TRBJ2-5; D perhaps matches TRBD2 (6 bases). The CDR3 length is 15 residues. Germline assignment: CDR1 SGHKS and CDR2 YYEKEE (reference sequence). Between the trimmed V and J ends, which lost 4 bases and 0 bases, there was a span of 13 bases. The CDR3 region is CASSGDSWYQETQYF. CDR3 DNA sequence: TGTGCCAGCAGCGGGGACTCCTGGTACCAAGAGACCCAGTACTTC.